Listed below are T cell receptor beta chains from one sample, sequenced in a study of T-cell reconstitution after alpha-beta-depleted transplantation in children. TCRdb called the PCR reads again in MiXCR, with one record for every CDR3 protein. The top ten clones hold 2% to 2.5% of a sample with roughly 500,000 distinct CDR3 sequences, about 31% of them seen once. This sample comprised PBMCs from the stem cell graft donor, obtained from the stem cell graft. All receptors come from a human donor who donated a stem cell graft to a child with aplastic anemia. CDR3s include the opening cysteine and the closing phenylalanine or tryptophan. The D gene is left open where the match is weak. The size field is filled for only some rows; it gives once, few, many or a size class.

cdr3_nt: TGTGCCAGCAGCTTAGCTAGCGGACTAGATACGCAGTATTTT
cdr3_aa: CASSLASGLDTQYF
clone_size: few
d_call: NA
v_call: TRBV7-2
j_call: TRBJ2-3

cdr3_nt: TGCGCCAGCAGCCAAGAGGTCAGGGCCTACGAGCAGTACTTC
cdr3_aa: CASSQEVRAYEQYF
clone_size: NA
d_call: NA
v_call: TRBV4-1
j_call: TRBJ2-7

cdr3_nt: TGTGCCAGCAGCTCGGGACTAGCGGCCATCAACTACGAGCAGTACTTC
cdr3_aa: CASSSGLAAINYEQYF
clone_size: NA
d_call: TRBD2
v_call: TRBV5-6
j_call: TRBJ2-7

cdr3_nt: TGCAGTGCTAGAGGGCCTAACACTGAAGCTTTCTTT
cdr3_aa: CSARGPNTEAFF
clone_size: few
d_call: NA
v_call: TRBV20-1
j_call: TRBJ1-1

cdr3_nt: TGTGCCAGCAGACGTTGCCAGGACTCACCCCTCCACTTT
cdr3_aa: CASRRCQDSPLHF
clone_size: NA
d_call: NA
v_call: TRBV21-1
j_call: TRBJ1-6

cdr3_nt: TGTGCCAGCAGTTCACGACCCCAGAGTAATGAAAAACTGTTTTTT
cdr3_aa: CASSSRPQSNEKLFF
clone_size: few
d_call: NA
v_call: TRBV6-5
j_call: TRBJ1-4

cdr3_nt: TGCAGTGCTAGAGATCGCGGGCTAACTAGCACAGATACGCAGTATTTT
cdr3_aa: CSARDRGLTSTDTQYF
clone_size: few
d_call: NA
v_call: TRBV20-1
j_call: TRBJ2-3

cdr3_nt: TGTGCCAGCAGTTACGTGGGGCAAGAGACCCAGTACTTC
cdr3_aa: CASSYVGQETQYF
clone_size: once
d_call: NA
v_call: TRBV6-2/TRBV6-3
j_call: TRBJ2-5

cdr3_nt: TGTGCCTGGAGCCAACTAGCGGGAGGGCCCTACAATGAGCAGTTCTTC
cdr3_aa: CAWSQLAGGPYNEQFF
clone_size: NA
d_call: TRBD2
v_call: TRBV30
j_call: TRBJ2-1

cdr3_nt: TGTGCCAGCAGCATCGGCGGTGTCTCCTACGAGCAGTACTTC
cdr3_aa: CASSIGGVSYEQYF
clone_size: few
d_call: NA
v_call: TRBV7-2
j_call: TRBJ2-7

cdr3_nt: TGTGCCAGCAGTCCCCGGTGGAGGGAAGATACGCAGTATTTT
cdr3_aa: CASSPRWREDTQYF
clone_size: NA
d_call: NA
v_call: TRBV27
j_call: TRBJ2-3

cdr3_nt: TGTGCCAGCAGCGCAGGGCGGGGAGAGGAGCTGTTTTTT
cdr3_aa: CASSAGRGEELFF
clone_size: NA
d_call: NA
v_call: TRBV11-2
j_call: TRBJ2-2

cdr3_nt: TGTGCCAGCAGCTTAGGCCGGGAACAGCCCCAGCATTTT
cdr3_aa: CASSLGREQPQHF
clone_size: NA
d_call: NA
v_call: TRBV13
j_call: TRBJ1-5

cdr3_nt: TGCAGTGCTAGACGGACAGGGACCGGGGAGCTGTTTTTT
cdr3_aa: CSARRTGTGELFF
clone_size: NA
d_call: TRBD1
v_call: TRBV20-1
j_call: TRBJ2-2

cdr3_nt: TGCAGCGTTGGTACCCAAGGTTCTGGGGCCAACGTCCTGACTTTC
cdr3_aa: CSVGTQGSGANVLTF
clone_size: NA
d_call: NA
v_call: TRBV29-1
j_call: TRBJ2-6

cdr3_nt: TGTGCCAGTCCTACTTCTGGAAACACCATATATTTT
cdr3_aa: CASPTSGNTIYF
clone_size: few
d_call: NA
v_call: TRBV19
j_call: TRBJ1-3

cdr3_nt: TGTGCCAGCAGTTCGGATAACTCTGGGGCCAACGTCCTGACTTTC
cdr3_aa: CASSSDNSGANVLTF
clone_size: NA
d_call: NA
v_call: TRBV6-2/TRBV6-3
j_call: TRBJ2-6

cdr3_nt: TGTGCCAGCAGCCCACCGGGGGCCAGAGTAGTCTATGGCTACACCTTC
cdr3_aa: CASSPPGARVVYGYTF
clone_size: NA
d_call: NA
v_call: TRBV28
j_call: TRBJ1-2

cdr3_nt: TGTGCCAGCAGCTTAGGGGCTCGGTGGCGTTCTAGCACAGATACGCAGTATTTT
cdr3_aa: CASSLGARWRSSTDTQYF
clone_size: NA
d_call: NA
v_call: TRBV11-2
j_call: TRBJ2-3

cdr3_nt: TGTGCCAGCAGTTACGGGGTGGGCAGGTTCCACTCTGGAAACACCATATATTTT
cdr3_aa: CASSYGVGRFHSGNTIYF
clone_size: NA
d_call: NA
v_call: TRBV6-5
j_call: TRBJ1-3

cdr3_nt: TGTGCCAGCAGTTACGCCCCAGGGAACACTGAAGCTTTCTTT
cdr3_aa: CASSYAPGNTEAFF
clone_size: NA
d_call: NA
v_call: TRBV6-5
j_call: TRBJ1-1

cdr3_nt: TGTGCCAGCAGCCCAGGGGCTAGCGGACTCTACAATGAGCAGTTCTTC
cdr3_aa: CASSPGASGLYNEQFF
clone_size: NA
d_call: NA
v_call: TRBV7-2
j_call: TRBJ2-1

cdr3_nt: TGTGCCAGCAGCTCCCAAATGGGGGACTATGGCTACACCTTC
cdr3_aa: CASSSQMGDYGYTF
clone_size: few
d_call: NA
v_call: TRBV7-2
j_call: TRBJ1-2

cdr3_nt: TGTGCCAGCAGTGACAGGGTGTACACTGAAGCTTTCTTT
cdr3_aa: CASSDRVYTEAFF
clone_size: NA
d_call: TRBD1
v_call: TRBV12-3/TRBV12-4
j_call: TRBJ1-1

cdr3_nt: TGCGCCAGCAGCTTGGATCAGGGGCGGAAGACTGAAGCTTTCTTT
cdr3_aa: CASSLDQGRKTEAFF
clone_size: NA
d_call: NA
v_call: TRBV5-1
j_call: TRBJ1-1

cdr3_nt: TGCGCCAGCAGCTTATCGTCTAGCGGGGCCGAGGATACGCAGTATTTT
cdr3_aa: CASSLSSSGAEDTQYF
clone_size: few
d_call: TRBD2
v_call: TRBV5-1
j_call: TRBJ2-3

cdr3_nt: TGCGCCAGCAGCAGGACAGGGAGTAATGAGCAGTTCTTC
cdr3_aa: CASSRTGSNEQFF
clone_size: NA
d_call: TRBD1
v_call: TRBV5-1
j_call: TRBJ2-1

cdr3_nt: TGCAGCGTTGACCGATGGGGACAACAAGAGACCCAGTACTTC
cdr3_aa: CSVDRWGQQETQYF
clone_size: few
d_call: NA
v_call: TRBV29-1
j_call: TRBJ2-5

cdr3_nt: TGTGCCAGCAGCATCGGACACAGCAGCTCCTACAATGAGCAGTTCTTC
cdr3_aa: CASSIGHSSSYNEQFF
clone_size: NA
d_call: NA
v_call: TRBV5-5
j_call: TRBJ2-1

cdr3_nt: TGTGCCAGCAGTTTAGGGGAAGGGACTAACTATGGCTACACCTTC
cdr3_aa: CASSLGEGTNYGYTF
clone_size: NA
d_call: NA
v_call: TRBV12-3/TRBV12-4
j_call: TRBJ1-2

cdr3_nt: TGCAGTGCTAGAGATTTAAAGGCTAGCGGGAGCCCAGATACGCAGTATTTT
cdr3_aa: CSARDLKASGSPDTQYF
clone_size: few
d_call: TRBD2
v_call: TRBV20-1
j_call: TRBJ2-3

cdr3_nt: TGTGCCAGCAGTTCCGGGACTAGTCAGAATGAGCAGTTCTTC
cdr3_aa: CASSSGTSQNEQFF
clone_size: few
d_call: TRBD2
v_call: TRBV12-3/TRBV12-4
j_call: TRBJ2-1

cdr3_nt: TGTGCCAGCAGTGCAGGGGGAAACTATGGCTACACCTTC
cdr3_aa: CASSAGGNYGYTF
clone_size: few
d_call: TRBD1
v_call: TRBV25-1
j_call: TRBJ1-2

cdr3_nt: TGTGCCAGTAGACAAGCCGGCCTCAATCAGCCCCAGCATTTT
cdr3_aa: CASRQAGLNQPQHF
clone_size: NA
d_call: NA
v_call: TRBV19
j_call: TRBJ1-5

cdr3_nt: TGTGCCACCAGCAGAGTAGCGGGACGTACGGGCGAGCAGTACTTC
cdr3_aa: CATSRVAGRTGEQYF
clone_size: few
d_call: TRBD2
v_call: TRBV15
j_call: TRBJ2-7

cdr3_nt: TGTGCCAGCAGTTTAGTGGGCGCAGGGTGGGCGACAGATACGCAGTATTTT
cdr3_aa: CASSLVGAGWATDTQYF
clone_size: NA
d_call: NA
v_call: TRBV12-3/TRBV12-4
j_call: TRBJ2-3

cdr3_nt: TGCGCCAGCATCCGCGGGACAGGAGATCAAGAGACCCAGTACTTC
cdr3_aa: CASIRGTGDQETQYF
clone_size: NA
d_call: TRBD1
v_call: TRBV10-2
j_call: TRBJ2-5

cdr3_nt: TGCGCCACCCTTCCCGGGACAGCGAACACCGGGGAGCTGTTTTTT
cdr3_aa: CATLPGTANTGELFF
clone_size: NA
d_call: TRBD1
v_call: TRBV5-1
j_call: TRBJ2-2

cdr3_nt: TGTGCCAGCAGACCAAATCCCACTGAAGCTTTCTTT
cdr3_aa: CASRPNPTEAFF
clone_size: NA
d_call: NA
v_call: TRBV12-3/TRBV12-4
j_call: TRBJ1-1

cdr3_nt: TGTGCCAGCAGTTTGCTGGGGGGTCCCCTCTACGAGCAGTACTTC
cdr3_aa: CASSLLGGPLYEQYF
clone_size: few
d_call: NA
v_call: TRBV28
j_call: TRBJ2-7

cdr3_nt: TGTGCCAGCAGCTCACCCGGGACAGCGATTAGCACAGATACGCAGTATTTT
cdr3_aa: CASSSPGTAISTDTQYF
clone_size: NA
d_call: TRBD1
v_call: TRBV6-2/TRBV6-3
j_call: TRBJ2-3

cdr3_nt: TGTGCCAGCAGCCCAGGGGACTCTCTTAGGGATGAGCAGTTCTTC
cdr3_aa: CASSPGDSLRDEQFF
clone_size: NA
d_call: NA
v_call: TRBV11-2
j_call: TRBJ2-1

cdr3_nt: TGTGCCAGCAGCTTGAGACAGGACTATGGCTACACCTTC
cdr3_aa: CASSLRQDYGYTF
clone_size: few
d_call: NA
v_call: TRBV5-6
j_call: TRBJ1-2

cdr3_nt: TGCAGCGTTGAAGTAATCGGCAGCACAGATACGCAGTATTTT
cdr3_aa: CSVEVIGSTDTQYF
clone_size: NA
d_call: NA
v_call: TRBV29-1
j_call: TRBJ2-3

cdr3_nt: TGTGCCAGCAGCGTAGTCGGACAGGGAAAAGATGGCTACACCTTC
cdr3_aa: CASSVVGQGKDGYTF
clone_size: once
d_call: TRBD1
v_call: TRBV9
j_call: TRBJ1-2

cdr3_nt: TGTGCCAGTAGTACGTCGCGGACAGTCTATGGGGAGCTGTTTTTT
cdr3_aa: CASSTSRTVYGELFF
clone_size: NA
d_call: NA
v_call: TRBV19
j_call: TRBJ2-2

cdr3_nt: TGTGCCAGCAGCTTAGCCGATTTTCGCAGGAGGGGGGAGACCCAGTACTTC
cdr3_aa: CASSLADFRRRGETQYF
clone_size: few
d_call: NA
v_call: TRBV7-9
j_call: TRBJ2-5

cdr3_nt: TGCAGTGCTAGAGATTCGGGACCCTCGAGGAATGAGCAGTTCTTC
cdr3_aa: CSARDSGPSRNEQFF
clone_size: NA
d_call: NA
v_call: TRBV20-1
j_call: TRBJ2-1

cdr3_nt: TGTGCCAGCAGCGTTTCGACAGGACGCAATGAAAAACTGTTTTTT
cdr3_aa: CASSVSTGRNEKLFF
clone_size: few
d_call: NA
v_call: TRBV9
j_call: TRBJ1-4

cdr3_nt: TGTGCCAGCAGTTTATCAGGAGGTTTTGAGATGGCCCCCACTGAAGCTTTCTTT
cdr3_aa: CASSLSGGFEMAPTEAFF
clone_size: few
d_call: NA
v_call: TRBV27
j_call: TRBJ1-1

cdr3_nt: TGTGCCAGCAGCTCCCAGGGGTCGGGTCAGCCCCAGCATTTT
cdr3_aa: CASSSQGSGQPQHF
clone_size: NA
d_call: NA
v_call: TRBV7-2
j_call: TRBJ1-5

cdr3_nt: TGCAGCGTTGCGCCGCGGGGCAGCAACTATGGCTACACCTTC
cdr3_aa: CSVAPRGSNYGYTF
clone_size: NA
d_call: NA
v_call: TRBV29-1
j_call: TRBJ1-2

cdr3_nt: TGCAGCGTTGCAGACAGGGATGCTTTCTTT
cdr3_aa: CSVADRDAFF
clone_size: few
d_call: TRBD1
v_call: TRBV29-1
j_call: TRBJ1-1

cdr3_nt: TGCGCCAGCAGCCTCGCCCTGTACACCGGGGAGCTGTTTTTT
cdr3_aa: CASSLALYTGELFF
clone_size: NA
d_call: NA
v_call: TRBV5-1
j_call: TRBJ2-2

cdr3_nt: TGTGCCAGCAGGGCCCCTGGGCGCTATGGCTACACCTTC
cdr3_aa: CASRAPGRYGYTF
clone_size: NA
d_call: NA
v_call: TRBV6-1
j_call: TRBJ1-2